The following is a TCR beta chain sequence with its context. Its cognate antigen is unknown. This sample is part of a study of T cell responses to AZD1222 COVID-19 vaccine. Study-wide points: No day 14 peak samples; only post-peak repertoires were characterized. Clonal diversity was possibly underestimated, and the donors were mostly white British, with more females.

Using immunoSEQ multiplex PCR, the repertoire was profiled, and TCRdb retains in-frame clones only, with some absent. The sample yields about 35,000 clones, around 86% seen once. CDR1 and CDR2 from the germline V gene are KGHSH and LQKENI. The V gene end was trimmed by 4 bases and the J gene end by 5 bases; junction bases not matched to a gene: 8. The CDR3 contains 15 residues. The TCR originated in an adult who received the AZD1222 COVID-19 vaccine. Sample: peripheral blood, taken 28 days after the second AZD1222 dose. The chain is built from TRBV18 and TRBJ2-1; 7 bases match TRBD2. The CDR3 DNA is TGTGCCAGCTCACTGACAGCGGGGCTCAACAATGAGCAGTTCTTC. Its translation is CASSLTAGLNNEQFF.